These 9 T cell receptor beta chains were sequenced from one sample in a study of T cells in Graves' hyperthyroidism and ophthalmopathy. Researchers took RNA transcripts and amplified the TCR beta CDR3 regions from them. Researchers ran a first-round RT-PCR on the TCR CDR3 using the HTBI primer set. TCRdb itself ran the multiplex PCR reads through MiXCR, one entry per CDR3 protein. Found here are more than 650,000 distinct CDR3 sequences, 14% of them singletons; the top ten hold approximately 10%. The sequenced sample was blood. The receptors were sampled from a woman between 18 and 30 years old with Graves' hyperthyroidism.

This clonotype was detected many times. The J gene is TRBJ1-5, the V gene TRBV30; perhaps TRBD1 as D (6 bases). The CDR3 consists of 14 residues. The V gene lost 3 bases and the J gene lost 2 bases, with 11 bases spanning the gap. Germline values: CDR1 GTSNPN, CDR2 SVGIG (reference sequence). CDR3 in amino acids: CAWSLEGGNQPQHF. The CDR3 DNA sequence: TGTGCCTGGAGCCTCGAGGGGGGCAATCAGCCCCAGCATTTT.

This clonotype occurred a few times. This chain connects TRBV4-2 to TRBJ2-3; 8 bases match TRBD1. The CDR3 is made up of 18 amino acids. From germline, CDR1 is LGHNA and CDR2 YNFKEQ. Losses at the gene ends were 3 bases for V and 2 bases for J; bases not matched to a gene: 13. CDR3 nucleotides: TGTGCCAGCAGCCACCACGGGACAGGATCATTGTTCACAGATACGCAGTATTTT. Protein sequence: CASSHHGTGSLFTDTQYF.

The rearrangement uses TRBV28 and TRBJ2-1, with TRBD2 identical over 9 bases. Germline V lookup: CDR1 MDHEN, CDR2 SYDVKM. V gave up 5 bases and J gave up 0 bases; unmatched junction bases: 11. This CDR3 is built from 18 residues. CDR3 region: CASSPTSGAQGSYNEQFF. CDR3 coding DNA: TGTGCCAGCAGTCCGACTAGCGGAGCTCAAGGCTCCTACAATGAGCAGTTCTTC.

The chain recombines TRBV6-1 with TRBJ1-1; D is unresolved. The CDR3 is made up of 12 amino acids. Germline V lookup: CDR1 MNHNS, CDR2 SASEGT. Trimming cost V 4 bases and J 5 bases, with 8 bases left between them. The CDR3 DNA reads TGTGCCAGCAGTGGGTGGGCGACTGAAGCTTTCTTT. Translation: CASSGWATEAFF.

The chain combines TRBV7-9 with TRBJ1-2, with D unresolved. There are 14 residues in the CDR3. In germline, CDR1 is SEHNR, CDR2 FQNEAQ (reference sequence). V was shortened by 4 bases and J by 8 bases, with 17 bases between the two germline ends. This CDR3 reads CASSSPGILGGYTF. The CDR3 DNA is TGTGCCAGCAGCTCGCCCGGGATCCTGGGGGGCTACACCTTC.

This clonotype was recorded at least ten times. The chain recombines TRBV6-1 with TRBJ2-1; D is possibly TRBD1 or TRBD2 (5 bases each). CDR3 size: 15 residues. CDR1 MNHNS and CDR2 SASEGT come from the germline V gene. V was cut by 5 bases and J by 8 bases, with 19 bases left in between. This CDR3 reads CASSFLGDRIDEQFF. CDR3 bases: TGTGCCAGCAGTTTCTTGGGGGATCGTATCGATGAGCAGTTCTTC.

On this clonotype: The CDR3 end shows no conserved phenylalanine or tryptophan, and so a read error is likely. The chain combines TRBV5-1 with TRBJ1-6; possible D gene TRBD1, 5 bases. CDR1 and CDR2 from the germline V gene are SGHRS and YFSETQ. Trimming took 0 bases from V and 4 from J, leaving 11 bases between them. This CDR3 is 16 amino acids long. The CDR3 nucleotides read TGCGCCAGCAGCTTGGGGGGCAGGAATTATAATTCACCCCTCCACTTG. Its protein product is CASSLGGRNYNSPLHL.

J is TRBJ2-1 and V is TRBV10-1, with TRBD2 matching 8 bases. Germline V lookup: CDR1 WNHNN, CDR2 SYGVQD (reference sequence). V lost 3 bases to trimming and J lost 3 bases; unmatched junction nucleotides: 4. The CDR3 sequence is 15 residues long. CDR3 DNA sequence: TGCGCCAGCAGTGAAACTAGCGGCTTCTACAATGAGCAGTTCTTC. Its protein product is CASSETSGFYNEQFF.

The chain is built from TRBV7-2 and TRBJ1-1, with a weak D call TRBD1 (6 bases). The CDR3 runs to 15 residues. The germline V gene encodes CDR1 SGHTA and CDR2 FQGNSA. V was cut by 1 base and J by 1 base, with 10 bases left in between. CDR3 bases: TGTGCCAGCAGCTTAGAGGGGGACGCGAACACTGAAGCTTTCTTT. The encoded protein is CASSLEGDANTEAFF.